This T cell receptor (beta chain) was documented in a study of CD8+ T cells in alopecia areata. Study-level points and caveats: Sequencing of scalp samples also includes resident alphabeta T cells from normal skin. Against the mouse data, patients shared TCRs less clearly, possibly for HLA reasons. Higher clonality was seen in lesional scalp than in normal scalp, especially in alopecia totalis/universalis.

CDR1 SQVTM and CDR2 ANQGSEA come from the germline V gene. The V end was cut by 4 bases, the J end by 6 bases, with 22 bases between. CDR3 length: 15 amino acids. In each case, RNA was isolated and then reverse transcribed into cDNA as the sequencing template. TCRdb's table, derived via immunoSEQ multiplex PCR, lists solely in-frame clones and lacks some. The sample gives around 150,000 clones, approximately 60% of which show up once; 35% to 40% is in the top ten. Of note for this clone: Its target is not known.

The chain has TRBV29-1 and TRBJ2-7; the D gene is possibly TRBD2 (6 bases). What was sequenced was CD8+ T cells sorted from blood. The clonotype originates from a human donor in good health. This CDR3 reads CSVAQSGARGIEQYF. The CDR3 DNA is TGCAGCGTTGCCCAATCCGGAGCACGGGGGATCGAGCAGTACTTC.